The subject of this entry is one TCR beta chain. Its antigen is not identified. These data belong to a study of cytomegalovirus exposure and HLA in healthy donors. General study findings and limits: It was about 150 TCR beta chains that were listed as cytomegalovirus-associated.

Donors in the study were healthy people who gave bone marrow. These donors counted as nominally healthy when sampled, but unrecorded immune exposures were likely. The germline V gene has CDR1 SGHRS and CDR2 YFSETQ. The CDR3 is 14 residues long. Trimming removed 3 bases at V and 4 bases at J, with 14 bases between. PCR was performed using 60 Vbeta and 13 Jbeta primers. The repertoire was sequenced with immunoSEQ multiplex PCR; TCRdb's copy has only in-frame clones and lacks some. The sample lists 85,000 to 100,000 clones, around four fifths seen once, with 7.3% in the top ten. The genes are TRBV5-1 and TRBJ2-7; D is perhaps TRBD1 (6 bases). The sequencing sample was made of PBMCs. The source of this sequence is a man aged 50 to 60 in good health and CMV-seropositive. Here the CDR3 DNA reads TGCGCCAGCAGCTACGGACAGCAGATTTACGAGCAGTACTTC. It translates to CASSYGQQIYEQYF.